This TCR beta chain was identified in a study of blood T cell repertoires in COVID-19. Study overall: The United States, Italy and Spain supplied acute and convalescent COVID-19 samples. The cDNA or gDNA used as material had been derived from T cells, B-cell-depleted T cells, or PBMCs.

How the authors handled the data: Amplification of reference gene primers provided the estimated nucleated cell counts. Using immunoSEQ multiplex PCR, the repertoire was profiled, and TCRdb retains in-frame clones only, with some absent. V and J calls and clone size are given by that table; D and trimming were obtained from the DNA. The sample shows roughly 200,000 clones, about 88% of them seen only once. Deletions cut 0 bases from V and 8 bases from J, with 6 bases between. Looked up from germline, CDR1 is SGHDT and CDR2 is YYEEEE. The CDR3 runs 13 residues. This clonotype originated in a woman aged 40 to 50 who had recovered from COVID-19. Source material: peripheral blood. The chain is built from TRBV5-6 and TRBJ1-6; D unresolved. The DNA for the CDR3 is TGTGCCAGCAGCTTGGCCCGGGATTCACCCCTCCACTTT. Translated: CASSLARDSPLHF.